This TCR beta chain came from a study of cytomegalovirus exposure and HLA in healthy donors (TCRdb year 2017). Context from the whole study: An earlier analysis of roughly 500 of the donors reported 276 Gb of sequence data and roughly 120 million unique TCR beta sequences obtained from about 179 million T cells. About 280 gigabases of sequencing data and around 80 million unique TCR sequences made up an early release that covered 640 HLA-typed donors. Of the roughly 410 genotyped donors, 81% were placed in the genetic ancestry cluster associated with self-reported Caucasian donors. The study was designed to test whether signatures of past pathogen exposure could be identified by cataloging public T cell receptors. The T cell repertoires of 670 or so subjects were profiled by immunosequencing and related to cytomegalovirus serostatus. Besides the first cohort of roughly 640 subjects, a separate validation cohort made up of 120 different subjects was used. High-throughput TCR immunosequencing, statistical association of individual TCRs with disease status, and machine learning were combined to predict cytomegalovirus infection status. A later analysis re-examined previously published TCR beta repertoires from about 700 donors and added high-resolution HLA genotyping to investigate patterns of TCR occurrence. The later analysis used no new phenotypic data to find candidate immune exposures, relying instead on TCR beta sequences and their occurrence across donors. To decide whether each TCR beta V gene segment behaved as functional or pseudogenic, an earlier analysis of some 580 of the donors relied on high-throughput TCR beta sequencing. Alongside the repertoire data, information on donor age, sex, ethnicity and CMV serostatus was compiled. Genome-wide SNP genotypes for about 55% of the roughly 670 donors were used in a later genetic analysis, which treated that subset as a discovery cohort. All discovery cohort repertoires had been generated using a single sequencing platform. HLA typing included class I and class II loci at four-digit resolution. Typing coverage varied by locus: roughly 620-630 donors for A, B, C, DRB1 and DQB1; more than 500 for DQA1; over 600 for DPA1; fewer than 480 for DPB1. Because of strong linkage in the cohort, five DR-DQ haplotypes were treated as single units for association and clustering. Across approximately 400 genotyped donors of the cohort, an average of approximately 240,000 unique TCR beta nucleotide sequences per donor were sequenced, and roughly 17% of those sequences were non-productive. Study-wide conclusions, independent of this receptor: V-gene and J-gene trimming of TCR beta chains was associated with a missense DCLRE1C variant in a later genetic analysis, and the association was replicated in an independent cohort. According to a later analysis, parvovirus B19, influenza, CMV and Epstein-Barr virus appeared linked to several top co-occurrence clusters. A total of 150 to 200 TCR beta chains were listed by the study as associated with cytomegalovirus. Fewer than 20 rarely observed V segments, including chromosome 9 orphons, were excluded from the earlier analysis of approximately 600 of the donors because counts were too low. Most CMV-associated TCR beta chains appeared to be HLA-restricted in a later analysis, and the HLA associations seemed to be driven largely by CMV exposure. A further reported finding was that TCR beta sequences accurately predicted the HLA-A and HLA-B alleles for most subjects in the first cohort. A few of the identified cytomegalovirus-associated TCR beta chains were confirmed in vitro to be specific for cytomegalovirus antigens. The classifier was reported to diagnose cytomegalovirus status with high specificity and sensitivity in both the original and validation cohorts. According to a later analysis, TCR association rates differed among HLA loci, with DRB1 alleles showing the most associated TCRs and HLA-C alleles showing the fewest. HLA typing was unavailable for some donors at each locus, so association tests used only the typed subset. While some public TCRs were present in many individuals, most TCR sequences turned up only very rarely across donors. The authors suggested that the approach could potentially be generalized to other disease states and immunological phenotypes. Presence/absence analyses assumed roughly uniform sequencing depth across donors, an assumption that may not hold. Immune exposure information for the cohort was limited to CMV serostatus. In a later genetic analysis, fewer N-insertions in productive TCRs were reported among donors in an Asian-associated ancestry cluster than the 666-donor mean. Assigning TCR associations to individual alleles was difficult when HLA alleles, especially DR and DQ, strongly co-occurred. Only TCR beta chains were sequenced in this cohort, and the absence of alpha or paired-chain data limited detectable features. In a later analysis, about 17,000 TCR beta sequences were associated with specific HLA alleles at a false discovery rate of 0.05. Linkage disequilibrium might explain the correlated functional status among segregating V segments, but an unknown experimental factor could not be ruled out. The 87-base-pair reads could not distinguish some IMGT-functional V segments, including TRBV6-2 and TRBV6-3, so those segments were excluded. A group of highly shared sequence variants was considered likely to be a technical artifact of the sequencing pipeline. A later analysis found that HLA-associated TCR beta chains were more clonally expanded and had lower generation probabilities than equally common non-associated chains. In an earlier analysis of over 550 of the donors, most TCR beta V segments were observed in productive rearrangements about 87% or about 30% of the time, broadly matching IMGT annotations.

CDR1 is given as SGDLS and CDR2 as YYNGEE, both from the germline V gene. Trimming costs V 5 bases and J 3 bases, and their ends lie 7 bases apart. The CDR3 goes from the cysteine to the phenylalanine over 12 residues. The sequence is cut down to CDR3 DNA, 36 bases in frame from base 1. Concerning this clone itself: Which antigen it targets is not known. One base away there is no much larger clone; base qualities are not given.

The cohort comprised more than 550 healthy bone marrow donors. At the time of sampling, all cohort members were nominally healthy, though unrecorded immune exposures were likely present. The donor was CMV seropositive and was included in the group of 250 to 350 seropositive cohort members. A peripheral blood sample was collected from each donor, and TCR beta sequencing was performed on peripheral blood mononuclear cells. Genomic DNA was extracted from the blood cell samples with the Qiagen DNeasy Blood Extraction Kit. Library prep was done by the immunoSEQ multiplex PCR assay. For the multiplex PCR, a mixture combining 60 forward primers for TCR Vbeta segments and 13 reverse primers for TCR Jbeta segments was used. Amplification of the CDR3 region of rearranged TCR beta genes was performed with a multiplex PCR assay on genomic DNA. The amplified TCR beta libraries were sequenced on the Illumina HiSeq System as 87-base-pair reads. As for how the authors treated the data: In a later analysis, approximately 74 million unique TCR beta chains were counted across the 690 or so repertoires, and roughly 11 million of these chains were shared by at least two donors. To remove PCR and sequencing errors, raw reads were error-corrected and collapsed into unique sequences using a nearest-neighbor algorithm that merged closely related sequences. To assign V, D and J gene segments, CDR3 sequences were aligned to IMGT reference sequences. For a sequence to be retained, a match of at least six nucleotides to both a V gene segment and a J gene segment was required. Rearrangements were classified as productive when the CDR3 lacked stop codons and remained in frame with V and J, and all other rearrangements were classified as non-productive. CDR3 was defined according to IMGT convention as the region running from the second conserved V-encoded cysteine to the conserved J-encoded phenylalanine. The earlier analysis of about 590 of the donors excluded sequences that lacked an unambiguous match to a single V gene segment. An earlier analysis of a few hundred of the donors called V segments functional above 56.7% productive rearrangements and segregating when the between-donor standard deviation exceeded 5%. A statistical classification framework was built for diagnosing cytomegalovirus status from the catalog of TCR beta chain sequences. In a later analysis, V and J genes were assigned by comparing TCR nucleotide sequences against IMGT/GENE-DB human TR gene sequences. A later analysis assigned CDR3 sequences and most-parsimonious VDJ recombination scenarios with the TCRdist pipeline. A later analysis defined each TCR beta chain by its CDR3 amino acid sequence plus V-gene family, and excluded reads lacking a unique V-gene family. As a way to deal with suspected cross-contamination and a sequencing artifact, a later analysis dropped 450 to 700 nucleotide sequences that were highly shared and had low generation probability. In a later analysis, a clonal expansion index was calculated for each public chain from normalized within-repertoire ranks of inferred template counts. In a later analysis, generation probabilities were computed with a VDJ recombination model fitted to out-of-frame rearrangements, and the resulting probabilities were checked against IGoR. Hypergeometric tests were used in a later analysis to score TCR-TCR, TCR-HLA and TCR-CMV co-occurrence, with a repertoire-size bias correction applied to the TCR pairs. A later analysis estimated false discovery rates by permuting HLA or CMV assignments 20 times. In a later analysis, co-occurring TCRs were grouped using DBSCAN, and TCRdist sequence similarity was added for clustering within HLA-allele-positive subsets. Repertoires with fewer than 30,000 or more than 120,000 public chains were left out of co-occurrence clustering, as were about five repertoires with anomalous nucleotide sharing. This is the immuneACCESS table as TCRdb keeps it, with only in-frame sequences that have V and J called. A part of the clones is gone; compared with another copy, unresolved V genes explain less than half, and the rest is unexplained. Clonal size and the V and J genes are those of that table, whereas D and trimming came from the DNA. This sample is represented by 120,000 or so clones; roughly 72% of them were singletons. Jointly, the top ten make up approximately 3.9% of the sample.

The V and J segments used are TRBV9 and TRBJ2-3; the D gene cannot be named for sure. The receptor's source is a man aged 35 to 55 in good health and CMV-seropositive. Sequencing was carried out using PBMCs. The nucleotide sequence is TGTGCCAGCAGGTCCGGGACAGATACGCAGTATTTT. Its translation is CASRSGTDTQYF.